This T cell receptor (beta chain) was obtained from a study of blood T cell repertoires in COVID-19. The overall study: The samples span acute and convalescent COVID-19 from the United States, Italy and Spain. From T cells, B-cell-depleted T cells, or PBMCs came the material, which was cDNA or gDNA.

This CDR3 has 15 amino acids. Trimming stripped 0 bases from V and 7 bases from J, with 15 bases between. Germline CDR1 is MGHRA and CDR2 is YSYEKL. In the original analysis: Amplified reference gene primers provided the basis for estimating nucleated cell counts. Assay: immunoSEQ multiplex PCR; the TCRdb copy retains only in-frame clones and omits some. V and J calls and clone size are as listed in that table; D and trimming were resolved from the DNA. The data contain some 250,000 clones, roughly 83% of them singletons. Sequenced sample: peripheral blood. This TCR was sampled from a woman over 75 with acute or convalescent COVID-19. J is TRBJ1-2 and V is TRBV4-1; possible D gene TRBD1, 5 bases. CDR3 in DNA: TGCGCCAGCAGCCAAGACGTCCAGGGTCTTTTTGGCTACACCTTC. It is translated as CASSQDVQGLFGYTF.